The clone carrying this T cell receptor (beta chain) was counted a few times. As yet, its antigen is unknown. These data come from a study of quantifying T cell responses using KT2 cells. The overall study: Reverse transcription used primers in the TCR alpha and beta constant regions. The T4 ligation step was estimated to exceed 8% efficiency under optimum conditions.

Known numbers of the T cell clone KT2 were added to PBMC. An oligo carrying a UMI was ligated to the cDNA 3' end. An equimolar mix of RC1.1 and RC1.2 primed the beta chain across TRBC1 and TRBC2. TCRdb re-analysed the UMI-ligation and nested PCR reads in MiXCR, keeping a single row per CDR3 protein. Counted here are more than 55,000 distinct CDR3 sequences, roughly an eighth occurring once; the ten biggest clones make up about 9.4%. The CDR3 runs to 20 residues. V was clipped by 0 bases and J by 0 bases; unmatched bases: 15. Germline assignment: CDR1 DFQATT and CDR2 SNEGSKA (reference sequence). Findings and limits, study-wide: KT2 sequence counts showed saturation when very many KT2 cells were spiked in.

This rearrangement joins TRBV20-1 to TRBJ2-3, with 10 bases identical to TRBD2. The receptor was derived from a human donor. Sequencing used PBMCs spiked with cells of the T cell clone KT2. CDR3 region: CSARDLSMSGRAWSTDTQYF. The CDR3 nucleotides read TGCAGTGCTAGAGATCTTAGTATGAGCGGGAGGGCCTGGAGCACAGATACGCAGTATTTT.